These T cell receptor beta chains were read from a single sample in a study of blood T cell repertoires in COVID-19. Assay used: immunoSEQ multiplex PCR; TCRdb lists only in-frame clones, some missing. The sample yields about 34,000 clones, approximately 91% seen once. The sequenced material came from peripheral blood. The receptor source for this set is a woman of 80 years or more with acute or convalescent COVID-19. Both conserved end residues are part of each CDR3. A D gene is named only where the DNA matches it firmly. Expanded clones get a size class; other rows say once, few or many, or leave the size out.

D	J	size	V	DNA	CDR3
TRBD1	TRBJ1-2	.	TRBV5-1	TGCGCCAGCAGCTTGGACAGGGGTTCTAACTATGGCTACACCTTC	CASSLDRGSNYGYTF
TRBD1	TRBJ2-2	.	TRBV2	TGTGCCAGCAGTGATTTGCAGGGGGCGAACACCGGGGAGCTGTTTTTT	CASSDLQGANTGELFF
.	TRBJ1-1	.	TRBV29-1	TGCAGCGCGGCTGCAGGAACGAACACTGAAGCTTTCTTT	CSAAAGTNTEAFF
TRBD1	TRBJ1-4	.	TRBV7-9	TGTGCCAGCAGCCTACGACAGGGGGACGAAAAACTGTTTTTT	CASSLRQGDEKLFF
.	TRBJ1-6	.	TRBV21-1	TGTGCCAGCAGCAAAGGGAGGCGGGGGTGCTCCTATAATTCACCCCTCCACTTT	CASSKGRRGCSYNSPLHF
TRBD1	TRBJ1-2	.	TRBV9	TGTGCCAGCAGCGTTGGACAGGGCCCTTACTATGGCTACACCTTC	CASSVGQGPYYGYTF
.	TRBJ2-2	.	TRBV11-2	TGTGCCAGCAGCCCTCTAGCTCCCACCGGGGAGCTGTTTTTT	CASSPLAPTGELFF
.	TRBJ2-7	.	TRBV6-2/TRBV6-3	TGTGCCAGCAGTCCCCCAGGAGGAGTTGGGCAGTACTTC	CASSPPGGVGQYF
TRBD1	TRBJ1-1	.	TRBV4-2	TGTGCCAGCAGCCAAGTGGGGCAGGGGGACGGCACTGAAGCTTTCTTT	CASSQVGQGDGTEAFF
.	TRBJ1-5	.	TRBV29-1	TGCAGCGTTGAAACTGAAGAGGGTCAGCCCCAGCATTTT	CSVETEEGQPQHF
TRBD1	TRBJ2-3	.	TRBV19	TGTGCCAGTAGTATCTTTGGCGCCGGGACAGGACGAGATACGCAGTATTTT	CASSIFGAGTGRDTQYF
.	TRBJ2-3	.	TRBV12-3/TRBV12-4	TGTGCCAGCAGTTTAGACGGGAATACGCAGTATTTT	CASSLDGNTQYF
TRBD1	TRBJ2-6	.	TRBV18	TGTGCCAGCTCACCCGGACAGGGGACTGGGGCCAACGTCCTGACTTTC	CASSPGQGTGANVLTF
TRBD1	TRBJ2-5	.	TRBV6-5	TGTGCCAGCAGGCTGGGACAGGTTGAGACCCAGTACTTC	CASRLGQVETQYF
.	TRBJ2-1	few	TRBV3-1/TRBV3-2	TGTGCCAGCAGCCAAAGACAGTACAATGAGCAGTTCTTC	CASSQRQYNEQFF
.	TRBJ1-2	.	TRBV5-1	TGCGCCAGCAGCTTGGAACCGACTATCTACTATGGCTACACCTTC	CASSLEPTIYYGYTF
.	TRBJ1-6	few	TRBV5-4	TGTGCCAGCAGCTTGGAGGGGTCCCCCTATAATTCACCCCTCCACTTT	CASSLEGSPYNSPLHF
TRBD1	TRBJ1-4	.	TRBV11-2	TGTGCCAGCAGCTCAAACAGGGGAACTAATGAAAAACTGTTTTTT	CASSSNRGTNEKLFF
.	TRBJ2-7	few	TRBV7-3	TGTGCCAGCAGCCCCTACATGGGGGGTAAGCAGTACTTC	CASSPYMGGKQYF
TRBD1	TRBJ1-3	.	TRBV6-6	TGTGCCAGCAGTAAACCACCGGGACAGGGGGAAAACACCATATATTTT	CASSKPPGQGENTIYF
.	TRBJ2-3	.	TRBV5-1	TGCGCCAGCAGCTTGGCAACTAGCACAGATACGCAGTATTTT	CASSLATSTDTQYF
.	TRBJ2-3	.	TRBV29-1	TGCAGCGGATCAGGGGGGTCAGATACGCAGTATTTT	CSGSGGSDTQYF
TRBD1	TRBJ2-2	.	TRBV7-2	TGTGCCAGCAGCAGCGTCCCCGGGACAGGCACCGGGGAGCTGTTTTTT	CASSSVPGTGTGELFF
TRBD1	TRBJ1-6	once	TRBV19	TGTGCCAGTAGTTTGGGGACAGAAAATAATTCACCCCTCCACTTT	CASSLGTENNSPLHF
.	TRBJ1-2	.	TRBV20-1	TGCAGTGCTAGTAGCCAGGGGAACTCCTATGGCTACACCTTC	CSASSQGNSYGYTF
.	TRBJ1-1	.	TRBV28	TGTGCCAGCAGCCCCTCTACGGTGAACACTGAAGCTTTCTTT	CASSPSTVNTEAFF
.	TRBJ1-5	.	TRBV30	TGTGCCTGGAGTCTGAGGGGCAATCAGCCCCAGCATTTT	CAWSLRGNQPQHF
TRBD2	TRBJ2-3	.	TRBV4-1	TGCGCCAGCAGCCAAGATCTAGCGGGGGGGCCAGATACGCAGTATTTT	CASSQDLAGGPDTQYF
TRBD1	TRBJ2-1	.	TRBV18	TGTGCCAGCTCACCCCGAATGGGACAGGGGACTCCCTACAATGAGCAGTTCTTC	CASSPRMGQGTPYNEQFF
.	TRBJ2-3	.	TRBV6-1	TGTGCCAGCAGTGTATCGGGTGCCGCGAGCACAGATACGCAGTATTTT	CASSVSGAASTDTQYF
TRBD1	TRBJ1-1	.	TRBV11-1	TGTGCCAGCAGCTTCGACAGGGGCACTGAAGCTTTCTTT	CASSFDRGTEAFF
TRBD1	TRBJ1-2	.	TRBV3-1/TRBV3-2	TGTGCCAGCAGCCAGATAGGGGGCGATGGCTACACCTTC	CASSQIGGDGYTF
TRBD1	TRBJ1-2	.	TRBV20-1	TGCAGTGCTAGTGGGACAGGGTGGTTTAACTATGGCTACACCTTC	CSASGTGWFNYGYTF
TRBD1	TRBJ1-2	.	TRBV19	TGTGCCAGTAGTATCCCCGGCAGGGGGGACTATGGCTACACCTTC	CASSIPGRGDYGYTF
.	TRBJ1-2	.	TRBV2	TGTGCCAGCAGTGCCCTTGGCTACACCTTC	CASSALGYTF
.	TRBJ2-5	once	TRBV5-1	TGCGCCAGCAGCGGAGTTTCTGGAGAGACCCAGTACTTC	CASSGVSGETQYF
TRBD1	TRBJ1-5	.	TRBV9	TGTGCCAGCAGCGCGGGACAGAACAATCAGCCCCAGCATTTT	CASSAGQNNQPQHF
.	TRBJ1-2	.	TRBV6-2/TRBV6-3	TGTGCCAGCAGTTACTCGGACAGCCCCATGAGGTATGGCTACACCTTC	CASSYSDSPMRYGYTF
.	TRBJ1-1	.	TRBV5-1	TGCGCCAGCAGCTTGGAAGGTCAGGGAACTGAAGCTTTCTTT	CASSLEGQGTEAFF
.	TRBJ2-5	once	TRBV5-1	TGCGCCAGCAGCCCTACTACCCGGGAGACCCAGTACTTC	CASSPTTRETQYF
.	TRBJ1-1	.	TRBV6-5	TGTGCCAGCAGTAGAGGACAGAACACTGAAGCTTTCTTT	CASSRGQNTEAFF
TRBD1	TRBJ1-2	few	TRBV4-2	TGTGCCAGCAGCCCCACAGGGGGCCGGGATGGCTACACCTTC	CASSPTGGRDGYTF
TRBD1	TRBJ1-2	.	TRBV10-3	TGTGCCATCACTCAGGACAGGGGGCAATCTAACTATGGCTACACCTTC	CAITQDRGQSNYGYTF